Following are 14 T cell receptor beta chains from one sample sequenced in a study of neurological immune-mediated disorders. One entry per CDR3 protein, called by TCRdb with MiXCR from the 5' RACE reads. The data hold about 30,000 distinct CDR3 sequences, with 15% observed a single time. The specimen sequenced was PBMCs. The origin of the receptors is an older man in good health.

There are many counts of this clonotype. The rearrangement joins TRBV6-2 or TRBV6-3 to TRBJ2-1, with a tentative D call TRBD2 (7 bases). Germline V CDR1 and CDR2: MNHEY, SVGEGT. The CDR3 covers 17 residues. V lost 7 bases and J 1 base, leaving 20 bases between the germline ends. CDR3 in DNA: TGTGCCAGCATCCGAGGGGGGGGAAGGAGGTCCTACAATGAGCAGTTCTTC. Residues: CASIRGGGRRSYNEQFF.

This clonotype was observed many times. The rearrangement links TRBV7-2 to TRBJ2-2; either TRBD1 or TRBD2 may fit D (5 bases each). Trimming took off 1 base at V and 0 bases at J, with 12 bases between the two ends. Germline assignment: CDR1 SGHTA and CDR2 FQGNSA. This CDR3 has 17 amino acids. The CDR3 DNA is TGTGCCAGCAGCTTAGGTGTGGGACGAGCGAACACCGGGGAGCTGTTTTTT. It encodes CASSLGVGRANTGELFF.

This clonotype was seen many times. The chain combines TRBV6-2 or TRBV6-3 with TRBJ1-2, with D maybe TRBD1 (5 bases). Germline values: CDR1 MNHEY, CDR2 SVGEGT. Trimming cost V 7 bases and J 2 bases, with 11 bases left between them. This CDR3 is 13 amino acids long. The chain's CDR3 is CASKTGRNYGYTF. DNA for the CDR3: TGTGCCAGCAAAACGGGGCGGAACTATGGCTACACCTTC.

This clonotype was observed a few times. CDR3 DNA: TGTGCCAGCAGCCAAGGCGACGGAGGGGGCAGCAATCAGCCCCAGCATTTT. This gives the protein CASSQGDGGGSNQPQHF. The gene calls are TRBV4-2 and TRBJ1-5; 7 bases agree with TRBD1. Germline CDR1 LGHNA, CDR2 YNFKEQ. The CDR3 is made up of 17 amino acids. With 1 base clipped from V and 1 base from J, the junction kept 7 bases outside the gene matches.

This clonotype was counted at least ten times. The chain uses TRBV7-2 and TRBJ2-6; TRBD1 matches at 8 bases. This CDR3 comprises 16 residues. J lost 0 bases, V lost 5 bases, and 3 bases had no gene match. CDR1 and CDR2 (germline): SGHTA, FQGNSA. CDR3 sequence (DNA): TGTGCCAGCAGCCTAACAGGGGGCTCTGGGGCCAACGTCCTGACTTTC. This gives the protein CASSLTGGSGANVLTF.

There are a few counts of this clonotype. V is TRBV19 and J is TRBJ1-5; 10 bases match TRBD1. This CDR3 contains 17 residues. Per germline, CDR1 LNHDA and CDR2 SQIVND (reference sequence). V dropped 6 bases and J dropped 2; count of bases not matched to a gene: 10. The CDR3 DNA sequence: TGTGCCAGTAGATTCCCGGGACAGGGGCTTGGCAATCAGCCCCAGCATTTT. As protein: CASRFPGQGLGNQPQHF.

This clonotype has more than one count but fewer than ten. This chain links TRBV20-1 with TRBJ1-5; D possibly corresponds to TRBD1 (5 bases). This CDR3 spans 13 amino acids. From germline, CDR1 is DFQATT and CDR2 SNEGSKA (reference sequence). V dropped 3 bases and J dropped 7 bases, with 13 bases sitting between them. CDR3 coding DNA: TGCAGTGCTAGTCAGGGTTTAGGGCAGCCCCAGCATTTT. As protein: CSASQGLGQPQHF.

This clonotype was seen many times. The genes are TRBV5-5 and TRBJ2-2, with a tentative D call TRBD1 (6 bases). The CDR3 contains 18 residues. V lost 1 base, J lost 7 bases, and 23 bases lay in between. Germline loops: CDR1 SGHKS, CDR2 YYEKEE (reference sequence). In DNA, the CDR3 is TGTGCCAGCAGCTTGAGGGTTTTAGTGGACAGAATGTTCGGGGAGCTGTTTTTT. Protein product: CASSLRVLVDRMFGELFF. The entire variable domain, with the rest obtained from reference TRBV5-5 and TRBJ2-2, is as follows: DAGVTQSPTHLIKTRGQQVTLRCSPISGHKSVSWYQQVLGQGPQFIFQYYEKEERGRGNFPDRFSARQFPNYSSELNVNALLLGDSALYLCASSLRVLVDRMFGELFFGEGSRLTVL.

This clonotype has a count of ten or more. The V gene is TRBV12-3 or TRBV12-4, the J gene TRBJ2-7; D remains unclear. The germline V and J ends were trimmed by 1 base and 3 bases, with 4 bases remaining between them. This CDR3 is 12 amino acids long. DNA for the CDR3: TGTGCCAGCAGTTTAGAAGTCTACGAGCAGTACTTC. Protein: CASSLEVYEQYF.

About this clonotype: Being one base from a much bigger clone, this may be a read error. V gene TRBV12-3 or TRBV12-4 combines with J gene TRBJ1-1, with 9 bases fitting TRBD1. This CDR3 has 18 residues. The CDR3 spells CANSSQDRGILGSTEAFF. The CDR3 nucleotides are TGTGCCAACAGTTCACAGGACAGGGGAATTTTGGGGAGCACTGAAGCTTTCTTT.

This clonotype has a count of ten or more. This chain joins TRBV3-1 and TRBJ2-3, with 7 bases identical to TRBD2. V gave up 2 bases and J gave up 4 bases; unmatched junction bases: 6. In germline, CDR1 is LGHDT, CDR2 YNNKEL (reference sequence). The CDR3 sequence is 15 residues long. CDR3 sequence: CASSQPGAGSDTQYF. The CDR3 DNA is TGTGCCAGCAGCCAACCAGGAGCGGGGTCAGATACGCAGTATTTT.

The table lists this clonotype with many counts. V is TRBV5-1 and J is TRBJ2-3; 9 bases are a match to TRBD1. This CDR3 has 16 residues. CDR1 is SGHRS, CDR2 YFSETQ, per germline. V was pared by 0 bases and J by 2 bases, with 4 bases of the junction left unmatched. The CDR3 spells CASSLGGTGTTDTQYF. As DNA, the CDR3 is TGCGCCAGCAGCTTGGGGGGGACAGGGACCACAGATACGCAGTATTTT.

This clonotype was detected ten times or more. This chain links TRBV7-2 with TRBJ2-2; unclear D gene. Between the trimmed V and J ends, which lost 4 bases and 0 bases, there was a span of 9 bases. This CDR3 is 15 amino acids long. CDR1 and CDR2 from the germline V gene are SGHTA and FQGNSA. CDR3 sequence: CASSSRDTNTGELFF. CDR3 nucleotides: TGTGCCAGCAGCTCTCGAGACACGAACACCGGGGAGCTGTTTTTT.

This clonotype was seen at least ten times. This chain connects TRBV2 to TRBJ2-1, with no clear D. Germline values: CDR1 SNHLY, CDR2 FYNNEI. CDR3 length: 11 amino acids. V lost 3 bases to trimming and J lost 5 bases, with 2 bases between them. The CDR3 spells CASSDDNEQFF. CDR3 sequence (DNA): TGTGCCAGCAGTGATGACAATGAGCAGTTCTTC.